The next 22 T cell receptor beta chains were all read from a single sample in a study of neurological immune-mediated disorders. TCRdb used MiXCR to reprocess the 5' RACE reads, holding one entry per CDR3 protein. Of roughly 56,000 distinct CDR3 sequences listed, roughly an eighth are singletons. Sample: PBMCs. The receptors stem from a man aged 60-69 years in good health.

This sequence joins TRBV7-2 and TRBJ2-5; 9 bases agree with TRBD2. V was clipped by 3 bases and J by 5 bases; unmatched bases: 16. The CDR3 extends over 18 amino acids. Germline CDR1 and CDR2: SGHTA and FQGNSA. The CDR3 nucleotides read TGTGCCAGCAGCTTCGCTAGCGGGGCCGACAGGGCTGGGGAGACCCAGTACTTC. The encoded protein is CASSFASGADRAGETQYF.

This clonotype was counted many times. The chain has TRBV7-2 and TRBJ1-2, with TRBD1 identical over 12 bases. Germline trimming cut 6 bases from V and 8 bases from J; bases unmatched to any gene: 13. The germline V gene encodes CDR1 SGHTA and CDR2 FQGNSA. This CDR3 has 16 amino acids. In DNA, the CDR3 is TGTGCCAGCAGTTACGGGGGACAGGGGGCGGCGCGGGGCTACACCTTC. Its protein is CASSYGGQGAARGYTF.

This clonotype was counted ten times or more. The chain has TRBV20-1 and TRBJ1-2; maybe TRBD1 (5 bases). Trimming cost V 1 base and J 10 bases, with 13 bases left between them. This CDR3 has 12 amino acids. Looked up from germline, CDR1 is DFQATT and CDR2 is SNEGSKA (reference sequence). This CDR3 reads CSARVTAPNYTF. CDR3 nucleotide sequence: TGCAGTGCTAGAGTGACAGCACCGAACTACACCTTC.

There are many counts of this clonotype. This chain uses TRBV28 with TRBJ1-1; TRBD1 might be the D (6 bases). The CDR3 has 15 residues. Germline values: CDR1 MDHEN, CDR2 SYDVKM. V dropped 0 bases and J dropped 4 bases, with 12 bases sitting between them. The CDR3, as DNA: TGTGCCAGCAGTTTATGGGGGGGGCCCCTCACTGAAGCTTTCTTT. Translating gives CASSLWGGPLTEAFF.

This clonotype was recorded once. The chain uses TRBV7-9 and TRBJ2-1; 10 positions match TRBD1. This CDR3 has 16 residues. J lost 7 bases, V lost 2 bases, and 8 bases had no gene match. Per germline, CDR1 SEHNR and CDR2 FQNEAQ (reference sequence). CDR3 sequence reads: CASSLIRTGGRNEQFF. CDR3 in DNA: TGTGCCAGCAGCTTAATTAGGACAGGGGGAAGGAATGAGCAGTTCTTC.

This clonotype was counted at least ten times. The chain recombines TRBV3-1 with TRBJ2-5; 9 positions agree with TRBD1. The junction had 9 bases not matched to a gene; V was cut back by 3 bases and J by 1 base. The CDR3 spans 17 residues. Germline CDR1 LGHDT, CDR2 YNNKEL (reference sequence). The chain's CDR3 is CASSHLAGTGRQETQYF. CDR3 coding DNA: TGTGCCAGCAGCCATCTAGCCGGGACAGGGCGCCAAGAGACCCAGTACTTC.

By share of the sample, this clonotype is medium-sized. V gene TRBV5-1 combines with J gene TRBJ2-1; either TRBD1 or TRBD2 may supply D (5 bases each). V was trimmed by 5 bases and J by 4 bases, leaving 13 bases between them. This CDR3 contains 14 residues. Per germline, CDR1 SGHRS and CDR2 YFSETQ. The CDR3 nucleotides are TGCGCCAGCAGAGAGGGGCTGGGTTACAATGAGCAGTTCTTC. Its protein is CASREGLGYNEQFF.

This clonotype was detected many times. This rearrangement joins TRBV7-2 to TRBJ2-3, with D maybe TRBD1 (6 bases). The CDR3 spans 11 residues. Trimming took 8 bases from V and 4 from J, leaving 7 bases between them. The germline gives CDR1 SGHTA, CDR2 FQGNSA. CDR3 DNA sequence: TGTGCCAGCGGGGGCGCAGATACGCAGTATTTT. As protein: CASGGADTQYF.

This clonotype was detected only a few times. The chain links TRBV27 to TRBJ1-2; D call uncertain. V dropped 8 bases and J dropped 4 bases, with 8 bases sitting between them. The CDR3 has 11 residues. Looked up from germline, CDR1 is MNHEY and CDR2 is SMNVEV (reference sequence). This CDR3 reads CASSKGYGYTF. The CDR3 region has the DNA TGTGCCAGCTCGAAAGGCTATGGCTACACCTTC.

The gene calls are TRBV10-1 and TRBJ2-7; no definite D call. This CDR3 is built from 14 residues. Germline assignment: CDR1 WNHNN and CDR2 SYGVQD (reference sequence). Trimming took off 6 bases at V and 5 bases at J, with 17 bases between the two ends. The CDR3 loop reads CASSDSDTSDEQYF. CDR3 DNA sequence: TGCGCCAGCAGCGACTCTGACACGAGCGACGAGCAGTACTTC.

This clonotype came up many times. The rearrangement links TRBV20-1 to TRBJ2-7; TRBD2 aligns across 15 bases. V was pared by 6 bases and J by 6 bases, with 21 bases of the junction left unmatched. Germline V gene data show CDR1 as DFQATT and CDR2 as SNEGSKA (reference sequence). The CDR3 covers 19 residues. The CDR3 is CSAGPGLAGGPLKVGEQYF. As DNA, the CDR3 is TGCAGTGCGGGACCGGGACTAGCGGGGGGACCGTTAAAAGTAGGCGAGCAGTACTTC.

This clonotype has at least ten counts. The chain is built from TRBV20-1 and TRBJ2-7, with a possible D match to TRBD1 (6 bases). V lost 0 bases and J 3 bases, leaving 15 bases between the germline ends. The CDR3 loop spans 15 amino acids. The germline gives CDR1 DFQATT, CDR2 SNEGSKA (reference sequence). Here the CDR3 DNA reads TGCAGTGCTAGAGATCCCTTGCAGGGGTACTACGAGCAGTACTTC. Translating it yields CSARDPLQGYYEQYF.

This clonotype was seen repeatedly, ten times or more. V usage is TRBV20-1 and J usage is TRBJ2-3; a possible D gene is TRBD2 (6 bases). V dropped 5 bases and J dropped 5 bases, with 20 bases sitting between them. The CDR3 runs to 15 residues. CDR1 and CDR2 (germline): DFQATT, SNEGSKA (reference sequence). CDR3 nucleotide sequence: TGCAGTGCTCCCCTGGGCGGGGCGGGGAGAGATACGCAGTATTTT. Its translation is CSAPLGGAGRDTQYF.

This clonotype showed up many times. The rearrangement links TRBV5-1 to TRBJ2-3, with a possible D match to TRBD2 (5 bases). Germline loops: CDR1 SGHRS, CDR2 YFSETQ. This CDR3 region has 16 residues. V lost 0 bases, J lost 1 base, and 12 bases lay in between. DNA of the CDR3: TGCGCCAGCAGCTTGGATGGGAGCCCGGGCACAGATACGCAGTATTTT. This gives the protein CASSLDGSPGTDTQYF. Variable domain in full (rest from reference TRBV5-1 and TRBJ2-3): KAGVTQTPRYLIKTRGQQVTLSCSPISGHRSVSWYQQTPGQGLQFLFEYFSETQRNKGNFPGRFSGRQFSNSRSEMNVSTLELGDSALYLCASSLDGSPGTDTQYFGPGTRLTVL.

The chain couples TRBV6-6 to TRBJ1-1, with 10 bases aligning to TRBD1. Germline assignment: CDR1 MNHNY and CDR2 SVGAGI (reference sequence). This CDR3 contains 16 residues. The V and J ends lost 6 bases and 0 bases, in that order; junction bases with no gene match: 7. The CDR3 sequence: CASSSGTGAMNTEAFF. The CDR3, as DNA: TGTGCCAGCAGCTCCGGGACAGGGGCCATGAACACTGAAGCTTTCTTT.

This clonotype was seen many times. The V gene is TRBV7-2, the J gene TRBJ2-7, with no clear D. The V gene lost 0 bases and the J gene lost 0 bases, with 6 bases spanning the gap. The CDR3 has 14 residues. Germline V gene lookup returns CDR1 SGHTA and CDR2 FQGNSA. The CDR3 coding sequence is TGTGCCAGCAGCTTAGCAGGCACCTCCTACGAGCAGTACTTC. Translated: CASSLAGTSYEQYF.

The sample holds many counts of this clonotype. The chain is built from TRBV27 and TRBJ1-2; a weak D match, TRBD1 (5 bases). Looked up from germline, CDR1 is MNHEY and CDR2 is SMNVEV (reference sequence). This CDR3 contains 14 residues. V dropped 4 bases and J dropped 5 bases, with 14 bases sitting between them. The CDR3 DNA reads as TGTGCCAGCAGTTCAAGGGGTATTGGGTATGGCTACACCTTC. It encodes CASSSRGIGYGYTF.

This clonotype was observed many times. The chain employs TRBV6-5 and TRBJ1-2; 7 bases align to TRBD1. The length of the CDR3 is 14 residues. Germline lookup yields CDR1 MNHEY and CDR2 SVGAGI. With 5 bases clipped from V and 5 bases from J, the junction kept 8 bases outside the gene matches. As DNA, the CDR3 is TGTGCCAGCAGTGCCGACAGGGCCCCTTATGGCTACACCTTC. Protein sequence: CASSADRAPYGYTF.

The rearrangement links TRBV20-1 to TRBJ2-5, with D perhaps TRBD2 (5 bases). CDR3 length: 12 amino acids. Germline CDR1 is DFQATT and CDR2 is SNEGSKA (reference sequence). The CDR3 region has the DNA TGCATTGCCCCCAGTCGCGGGGAGACCCAGTACTTC. It specifies CIAPSRGETQYF.

This clonotype was detected only a few times. A much larger clone is a single base away; this may be a read error. The chain joins TRBV7-2 to TRBJ2-2; D call uncertain. Germline CDR1 and CDR2: SGHTA and FQGNSA. The CDR3 extends over 13 amino acids. This chain's CDR3 is CVSTSINTGELFF. The CDR3 DNA is TGTGTCAGCACCTCGATTAACACCGGGGAGCTGTTTTTT.

This clonotype has a count of ten or more. V usage is TRBV5-1 and J usage is TRBJ1-4; a weak D match, TRBD1 (6 bases). Germline lookup yields CDR1 SGHRS and CDR2 YFSETQ. V lost 5 bases and J 0 bases, leaving 8 bases between the germline ends. The CDR3 consists of 14 residues. CDR3 sequence: CASREGATNEKLFF. The CDR3 region has the DNA TGCGCCAGCAGAGAGGGGGCAACTAATGAAAAACTGTTTTTT.

This chain uses TRBV20-1 with TRBJ2-7; D may be TRBD1 (7 bases). The CDR3 extends over 13 amino acids. CDR1 and CDR2 from the germline V gene are DFQATT and SNEGSKA (reference sequence). V shed 7 bases and J shed 2 bases, with 15 bases lying between them. CDR3 loop: CSGGRTGTYEQYF. In DNA form, the CDR3 reads TGCAGTGGTGGGAGGACAGGCACCTACGAGCAGTACTTC.